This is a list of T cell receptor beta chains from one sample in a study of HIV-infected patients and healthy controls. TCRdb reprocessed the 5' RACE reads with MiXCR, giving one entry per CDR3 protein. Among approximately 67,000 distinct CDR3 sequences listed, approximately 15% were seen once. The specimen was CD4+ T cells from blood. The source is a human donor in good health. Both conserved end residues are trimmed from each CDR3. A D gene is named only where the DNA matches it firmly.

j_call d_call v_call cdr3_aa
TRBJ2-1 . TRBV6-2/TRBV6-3 ASSYWYSSYNEQF
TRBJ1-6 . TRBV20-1 SARDIGESSYNSPLH
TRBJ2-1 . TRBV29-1 SVGGGWSYNEQF
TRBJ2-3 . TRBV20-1 SARVGPRPISTDTQY
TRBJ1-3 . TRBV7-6 ASSLGAVQPSGNTIY
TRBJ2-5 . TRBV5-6 ASSSAAGGRETQY
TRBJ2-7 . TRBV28 ASSSEIYEQY
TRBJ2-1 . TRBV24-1 ATSEPGPETYNEQF
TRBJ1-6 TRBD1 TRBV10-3 AIRPGQGFGESSYNSPLH
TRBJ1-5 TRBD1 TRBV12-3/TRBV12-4 ATAGTGNQPQH
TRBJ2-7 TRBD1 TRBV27 ASRKQGAVDEQY
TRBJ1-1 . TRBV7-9 ASSAKEGVNTEAF
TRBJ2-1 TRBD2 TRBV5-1 ASSLASAGGGNEQF
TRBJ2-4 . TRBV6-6 ASRSLAKNIQY
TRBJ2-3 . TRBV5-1 ASSLLPDTQY
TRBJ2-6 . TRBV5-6 ASTSLGGGATFGANVLT